A single sample gave rise to the 27 T cell receptor beta chains below, sequenced in a study of cytomegalovirus exposure and HLA in healthy donors. The assay was immunoSEQ multiplex PCR, and TCRdb's table has in-frame clones only and misses some. The data hold some 130,000 clones, with approximately 94% observed a single time. Sequencing was performed on PBMCs. The receptors derive from a man aged 18 to 35 in good health and CMV-seropositive.

The count of this clone is one. The chain employs TRBV10-3 and TRBJ2-7; 8 nucleotides match TRBD1. The junction had 7 bases not matched to a gene; V was cut back by 10 bases and J by 5 bases. The CDR3 has 12 amino acids. Germline loops: CDR1 ENHRY, CDR2 SYGVKD. CDR3 DNA sequence: TGTGCCACAGGAGCACAGGGGGACGAGCAGTACTTC. Its protein product is CATGAQGDEQYF.

The CDR3 DNA reads TGCGCCAGCAGCTTGGTGGGGACACCTCAAAATGAGCAGTTCTTC. Its translation is CASSLVGTPQNEQFF. This sequence joins TRBV5-1 and TRBJ2-1; maybe TRBD1 (6 bases). Germline lookup yields CDR1 SGHRS and CDR2 YFSETQ. This CDR3 region has 15 residues. Deletions cut 0 bases from V and 7 bases from J, with 14 bases between.

The CDR3 nucleotides are TGTGCCATCAGTCCCGGGACAGAGGCCAATCAGCCCCAGCATTTT. Amino acids: CAISPGTEANQPQHF. This chain links TRBV10-3 with TRBJ1-5; 7 bases fit TRBD1. Germline V gene lookup returns CDR1 ENHRY and CDR2 SYGVKD. The V and J ends lost 5 bases and 3 bases, in that order; junction bases with no gene match: 7. This CDR3 region has 15 residues.

The chain uses TRBV28 and TRBJ2-7; 7 bases agree with TRBD2. The CDR3 runs 14 residues. J gave up 9 bases and V 6 bases, and 14 bases lay outside the gene matches. Germline V gene lookup returns CDR1 MDHEN and CDR2 SYDVKM. The CDR3 DNA sequence: TGTGCCAGCAGCGTAACTAGCGAAAGTGACATGCAGTACTTC. It specifies CASSVTSESDMQYF.

The chain carries TRBV9 and TRBJ2-7, with D tentatively TRBD2 (5 bases). The CDR3 runs 11 residues. Germline-derived CDR1 and CDR2 are SGDLS and YYNGEE. V was trimmed by 4 bases and J by 7 bases, leaving 9 bases between them. The CDR3 DNA reads as TGTGCCAGCAGCCGGGAAGGGGAGCAGTACTTC. Its translation is CASSREGEQYF.

The gene calls are TRBV27 and TRBJ1-4, with TRBD1 matching 7 bases. The J segment lost 5 bases and the V segment lost 6 bases, leaving 3 bases of the junction unmatched. Germline V gene data show CDR1 as MNHEY and CDR2 as SMNVEV (reference sequence). CDR3 length equals 13 residues. CDR3 in DNA: TGTGCCAGCAGGGGGGACAGCAATGAAAAACTGTTTTTT. Translated: CASRGDSNEKLFF.

The chain uses TRBV29-1 and TRBJ1-3; 10 bases agree with TRBD1. V shed 1 base and J 2 bases; nucleotides not matched to a gene: 8. The CDR3 is 17 residues long. CDR1 is SQVTM, CDR2 ANQGSEA, per germline. The CDR3 loop is CSVEAGGQGWAGNTIYF. DNA of the CDR3: TGCAGCGTTGAAGCTGGGGGACAGGGGTGGGCTGGAAACACCATATATTTT.

The rearrangement uses TRBV2 and TRBJ2-7; D gene uncertain. The V gene's germline CDR1 is SNHLY and CDR2 FYNNEI. The CDR3 has 12 amino acids. V was cut by 5 bases and J by 6 bases, with 11 bases left in between. In DNA, the CDR3 is TGTGCCAGCAGTCCGTATAGAGGCGAGCAGTACTTC. Translating gives CASSPYRGEQYF.

The genes are TRBV9 and TRBJ1-2; 8 bases fit TRBD1. Germline lookup yields CDR1 SGDLS and CDR2 YYNGEE. The CDR3 covers 15 residues. The J segment lost 5 bases and the V segment lost 1 base, leaving 7 bases of the junction unmatched. CDR3 sequence (DNA): TGTGCCAGCAGCGTACAGGACAGGGCTGAATATGGCTACACCTTC. Its translation: CASSVQDRAEYGYTF.

This clone was counted a single time. This sequence joins TRBV6-1 and TRBJ1-2, with a weak D call TRBD1 (5 bases). Per the germline V gene, CDR1 is MNHNS and CDR2 is SASEGT. This CDR3 contains 14 residues. V lost 2 bases and J 4 bases, leaving 11 bases between the germline ends. DNA for the CDR3: TGTGCCAGCAGTGAATGGCAGGGCGTCTATGGCTACACCTTC. Residues: CASSEWQGVYGYTF.

The chain links TRBV30 to TRBJ2-3, with D perhaps TRBD1 (6 bases). V lost 5 bases, J lost 0 bases, and 21 bases lay in between. This CDR3 comprises 17 residues. The germline V gene encodes CDR1 GTSNPN and CDR2 SVGIG (reference sequence). CDR3 coding DNA: TGTGCCTGGTCCTTGAACCGGGACAAGGGGAGCACAGATACGCAGTATTTT. It codes for CAWSLNRDKGSTDTQYF.

The chain has TRBV4-1 and TRBJ2-7; 15 bases fit TRBD2. Germline-derived CDR1 and CDR2 are MGHRA and YSYEKL. J gave up 7 bases and V 4 bases, and 8 bases lay outside the gene matches. The CDR3 has 16 amino acids. The CDR3 loop reads CASSPERGLAGGEQYF. CDR3 nucleotide sequence: TGCGCCAGCAGCCCCGAGAGGGGACTAGCGGGAGGTGAGCAGTACTTC.

The gene calls are TRBV7-9 and TRBJ2-6; no clear D. Trimming took off 2 bases at V and 1 base at J, with 6 bases between the two ends. Per the germline V gene, CDR1 is SEHNR and CDR2 is FQNEAQ (reference sequence). This CDR3 comprises 15 residues. CDR3 nucleotide sequence: TGTGCCAGCAGCTTACACATTTCTGGGGCCAACGTCCTGACTTTC. Its protein product is CASSLHISGANVLTF.

The gene calls are TRBV19 and TRBJ1-2, with D tentatively TRBD1 (6 bases). The CDR3 covers 14 residues. Germline assignment: CDR1 LNHDA and CDR2 SQIVND (reference sequence). Trimming left V 3 bases short and J 8 bases short, with 16 bases between. The CDR3 region has the DNA TGTGCCAGTAGTATGAAGACAGGCTGGCTCGGCTACACCTTC. Translated, it gives CASSMKTGWLGYTF. The complete variable domain, with remaining parts taken from reference TRBV19 and TRBJ1-2, reads DGGITQSPKYLFRKEGQNVTLSCEQNLNHDAMYWYRQDPGQGLRLIYYSQIVNDFQKGDIAEGYSVSREKKESFPLTVTSAQKNPTAFYLCASSMKTGWLGYTFGSGTRLTVV.

This clone was found once. This chain connects TRBV18 to TRBJ1-1; D gene uncertain. This CDR3 has 13 amino acids. CDR1 and CDR2 from the germline V gene are KGHSH and LQKENI. V dropped 4 bases and J dropped 2 bases, with 8 bases sitting between them. The DNA of the CDR3 is TGTGCCAGCTCACGGGCAGAAAACACTGAAGCTTTCTTT. Translating it yields CASSRAENTEAFF. Using reference TRBV18 and TRBJ1-1 for the parts outside the CDR3, the full variable domain is NAGVMQNPRHLVRRRGQEARLRCSPMKGHSHVYWYRQLPEEGLKFMVYLQKENIIDESGMPKERFSAEFPKEGPSILRIQQVVRGDSAAYFCASSRAENTEAFFGQGTRLTVV.

The chain carries TRBV5-4 and TRBJ2-7; TRBD1 matches at 8 bases. CDR1 and CDR2 (germline): SGHNT, YYREEE (reference sequence). With V trimmed by 4 bases and J by 4 bases, 4 bases remained unmatched. CDR3 length equals 13 residues. CDR3 region: CASSRRTGYEQYF. The CDR3 nucleotides are TGTGCCAGCAGCCGAAGGACAGGGTACGAGCAGTACTTC.

The chain carries TRBV5-1 and TRBJ2-1; TRBD2 is a possible D gene (6 bases). CDR3 length equals 13 residues. Between the trimmed V and J ends, which lost 5 bases and 9 bases, there was a span of 15 bases. Germline V gives CDR1 SGHRS, CDR2 YFSETQ. As DNA, the CDR3 is TGCGCCAGCAGAGGTAGCGGAGGAAGTGAGCAGTTCTTC. Protein sequence: CASRGSGGSEQFF.

The chain couples TRBV14 to TRBJ2-7, with unresolved D. CDR3 length equals 12 residues. The ends were cut back, 2 bases at V and 7 bases at J, with 9 bases in the middle. Germline V gene sequence: CDR1 SGHDN, CDR2 FVKESK. This chain's CDR3 is CASSQLLREQYF. In nucleotides, the CDR3 is TGTGCCAGCAGCCAATTGTTGAGAGAGCAGTACTTC.

This clone was seen once. The rearrangement uses TRBV7-8 and TRBJ2-1; 9 bases fit TRBD2. Per the germline V gene, CDR1 is SGHVS and CDR2 is FQNEAQ. V shed 0 bases and J 10 bases; nucleotides not matched to a gene: 16. The CDR3 covers 18 residues. The DNA for the CDR3 is TGTGCCAGCAGCTTAGCCCCGTGGGGAGCGGGGGGACCCGGGGAGCAGTTCTTC. Translating gives CASSLAPWGAGGPGEQFF. The whole variable domain, remainder taken from reference TRBV7-8 and TRBJ2-1, is GAGVSQSPRYKVAKRGQDVALRCDPISGHVSLFWYQQALGQGPEFLTYFQNEAQLDKSGLPSDRFFAERPEGSVSTLKIQRTQQEDSAVYLCASSLAPWGAGGPGEQFFGPGTRLTVL.

This clone was found once. The chain links TRBV27 to TRBJ1-1; 9 nucleotides agree with TRBD1. Germline assignment: CDR1 MNHEY and CDR2 SMNVEV (reference sequence). There are 17 residues in the CDR3. Unmatched junction bases numbered 13, after V lost 4 bases and J lost 4 bases. The CDR3 nucleotides are TGTGCCAGCAGTTCCGTAGGCATACAGGGGGCGGCCACTGAAGCTTTCTTT. Its translation: CASSSVGIQGAATEAFF.

In regard to this clone: Its ends do not fully match the called genes, so a read error is possible. The chain links TRBV5-1 to TRBJ2-7, with D possibly being TRBD2 (6 bases). The CDR3 is 15 residues long. Germline CDR1 SGHRS, CDR2 YFSETQ. In DNA, the CDR3 is TGCGCCAGCAGGTTGGGGCTAGCGTTCTCCTACGAGCAGTACTTC. This codes for CASRLGLAFSYEQYF.

This rearrangement joins TRBV18 to TRBJ2-7; D ambiguous. This CDR3 has 14 amino acids. Looked up from germline, CDR1 is KGHSH and CDR2 is LQKENI. V lost 6 bases, J lost 2 bases, and 14 bases lay in between. As DNA, the CDR3 is TGTGCCAGCTCCCCCCCTACCTCAACCTACGAGCAGTACTTC. Amino acid sequence: CASSPPTSTYEQYF. Drawing the rest from reference TRBV18 and TRBJ2-7, the complete variable domain is NAGVMQNPRHLVRRRGQEARLRCSPMKGHSHVYWYRQLPEEGLKFMVYLQKENIIDESGMPKERFSAEFPKEGPSILRIQQVVRGDSAAYFCASSPPTSTYEQYFGPGTRLTVT.

This clone was recorded only once. This rearrangement joins TRBV28 to TRBJ2-3; D is unresolved. The CDR3 sequence is 14 residues long. Germline CDR1 reads MDHEN; CDR2 reads SYDVKM. V was cut by 5 bases and J by 6 bases, with 15 bases left in between. CDR3 protein: CASSPPPQYDTQYF. In DNA, the CDR3 is TGTGCCAGCAGTCCACCGCCCCAGTATGATACGCAGTATTTT. The full variable domain, completed using reference TRBV28 and TRBJ2-3, is DVKVTQSSRYLVKRTGEKVFLECVQDMDHENMFWYRQDPGLGLRLIYFSYDVKMKEKGDIPEGYSVSREKKERFSLILESASTNQTSMYLCASSPPPQYDTQYFGPGTRLTVL.

The chain couples TRBV6-5 to TRBJ2-7; a weak D match, TRBD2 (6 bases). The V end lost 6 bases, the J end lost 0 bases, and 12 bases lay between the germline ends. The CDR3 is 14 residues long. Germline V lookup: CDR1 MNHEY, CDR2 SVGAGI. CDR3 residues: CASSRDSFSYEQYF. The CDR3 DNA follows: TGTGCCAGCAGCCGGGACTCGTTCTCCTACGAGCAGTACTTC.

The J gene is TRBJ2-1, the V gene TRBV27; 12 nucleotides match TRBD2. This CDR3 is built from 15 residues. With 6 bases clipped from V and 9 bases from J, the junction kept 9 bases outside the gene matches. Germline assignment: CDR1 MNHEY and CDR2 SMNVEV (reference sequence). In DNA, the CDR3 is TGTGCCAGCAGCTTTCTAGCGGGAGGGCCTTTTGAGCAGTTCTTC. Amino acid sequence: CASSFLAGGPFEQFF.

V and J are TRBV6-5 and TRBJ2-2; D perhaps matches TRBD2 (5 bases). Germline V lookup: CDR1 MNHEY, CDR2 SVGAGI. V gave up 2 bases and J gave up 4 bases, with 11 bases separating them. This CDR3 has 15 residues. The CDR3 DNA follows: TGTGCCAGCAGTTACGGAGGTGCGGGCACCGGGGAGCTGTTTTTT. The encoded protein is CASSYGGAGTGELFF.

The rearrangement uses TRBV7-6 and TRBJ2-1, with D unresolved. Between the trimmed V and J ends, which lost 6 bases and 4 bases, there was a span of 10 bases. Germline V gene sequence: CDR1 SGHVS, CDR2 FNYEAQ. The CDR3 length is 13 residues. CDR3 sequence reads: CASSPTRYNEQFF. In DNA form, the CDR3 reads TGTGCCAGCAGTCCGACTCGTTACAATGAGCAGTTCTTC. Full variable domain (remainder filled in from reference TRBV7-6 and TRBJ2-1): GAGVSQSPRYKVTKRGQDVALRCDPISGHVSLYWYRQALGQGPEFLTYFNYEAQQDKSGLPNDRFSAERPEGSISTLTIQRTEQRDSAMYRCASSPTRYNEQFFGPGTRLTVL.